This is a list of T cell receptor beta chains from one sample in a study of blood T cells in healthy people across ages. TCRdb itself ran the 5' RACE reads through MiXCR, one entry per CDR3 protein. The table shows about 800,000 distinct CDR3 sequences, with 25% occurring only once. These same records also appear under a second study, on T cells of mothers and their children.

Sequenced input: blood. The origin of the receptors is a boy aged 5-17 years in good health. CDR3s include the opening cysteine and the closing phenylalanine or tryptophan. D genes are given only for firm matches. Not all rows give a size; the values are once, few, many and, for expanded clones, a class.

clone size: few; J gene: TRBJ1-6; V gene: TRBV4-1; D gene: NA; CDR3 DNA: TGCGCCAGCAGCCAAGTTGGGGGGGCCGGTTCACCCCTCCACTTT; CDR3 protein: CASSQVGGAGSPLHF
clone size: once; J gene: TRBJ2-5; V gene: TRBV4-3; D gene: NA; CDR3 DNA: TGCGCCAGCAGCCAAGGGCTCCGGGTAGCGTCCGAGACTCAGTACTTC; CDR3 protein: CASSQGLRVASETQYF
clone size: few; J gene: TRBJ2-3; V gene: TRBV5-6; D gene: NA; CDR3 DNA: TGTGCCAGCAGTTACGCGACAGACCCTAGCACAGATACGCAGTATTTT; CDR3 protein: CASSYATDPSTDTQYF
clone size: NA; J gene: TRBJ2-3; V gene: TRBV7-8; D gene: NA; CDR3 DNA: TGTGCCAGCAGCCCCGGCCTATGGGTGGGCACAGATACGCAGTATTTT; CDR3 protein: CASSPGLWVGTDTQYF
clone size: NA; J gene: TRBJ2-3; V gene: TRBV15; D gene: NA; CDR3 DNA: TGTGCCACCAGCAGCGGTTCACCAGATACGCAGTATTTT; CDR3 protein: CATSSGSPDTQYF
clone size: few; J gene: TRBJ2-1; V gene: TRBV6-2/TRBV6-3; D gene: NA; CDR3 DNA: TGTGCCAGCAGCCAAGTTAGAAGCGGGCTGAATGAGCAGTTCTTC; CDR3 protein: CASSQVRSGLNEQFF
clone size: few; J gene: TRBJ2-4; V gene: TRBV28; D gene: NA; CDR3 DNA: TGTGCCAGCGGGGGGACGAGCCTTTCGGACAAAAACATTCAGTACTTC; CDR3 protein: CASGGTSLSDKNIQYF
clone size: NA; J gene: TRBJ1-1; V gene: TRBV25-1; D gene: NA; CDR3 DNA: TGTGCCAGCAGCGATCGGCCCCCTGAAGCTTTCTTT; CDR3 protein: CASSDRPPEAFF
clone size: NA; J gene: TRBJ2-1; V gene: TRBV20-1; D gene: TRBD2; CDR3 DNA: TGCAGTGGGGAGGGAAGGGCTGAGCAGTTCTTC; CDR3 protein: CSGEGRAEQFF
clone size: few; J gene: TRBJ2-6; V gene: TRBV7-9; D gene: NA; CDR3 DNA: TGTGCCAGCAGCATTCTTGGTGGGGCCAACGTCCTGACTTTC; CDR3 protein: CASSILGGANVLTF
clone size: few; J gene: TRBJ2-7; V gene: TRBV20-1; D gene: NA; CDR3 DNA: TGCAGTGCTAGGAAACAGGGTTACGAGCAGTACTTC; CDR3 protein: CSARKQGYEQYF
clone size: NA; J gene: TRBJ2-5; V gene: TRBV28; D gene: TRBD1; CDR3 DNA: TGTGCCAGCAGAAACAGGGGGCAAGAGACCCAGTACTTC; CDR3 protein: CASRNRGQETQYF